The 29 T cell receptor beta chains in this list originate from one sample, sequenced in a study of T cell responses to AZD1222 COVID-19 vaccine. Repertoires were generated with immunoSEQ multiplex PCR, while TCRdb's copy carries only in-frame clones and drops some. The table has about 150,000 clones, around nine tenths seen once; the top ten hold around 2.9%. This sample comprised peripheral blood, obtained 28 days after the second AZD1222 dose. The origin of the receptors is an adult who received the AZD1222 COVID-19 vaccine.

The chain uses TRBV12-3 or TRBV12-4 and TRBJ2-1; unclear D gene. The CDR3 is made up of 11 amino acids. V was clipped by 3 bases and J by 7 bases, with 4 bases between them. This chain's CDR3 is CASSLGNEQFF. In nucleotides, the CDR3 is TGTGCCAGCAGTTTGGGTAATGAGCAGTTCTTC.

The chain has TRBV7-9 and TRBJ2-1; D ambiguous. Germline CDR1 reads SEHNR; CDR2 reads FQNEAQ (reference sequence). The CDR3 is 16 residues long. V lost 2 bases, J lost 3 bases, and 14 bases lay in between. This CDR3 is CASSLIPDNLYNEQFF. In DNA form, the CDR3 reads TGTGCCAGCAGCTTAATCCCCGACAACCTCTACAATGAGCAGTTCTTC.

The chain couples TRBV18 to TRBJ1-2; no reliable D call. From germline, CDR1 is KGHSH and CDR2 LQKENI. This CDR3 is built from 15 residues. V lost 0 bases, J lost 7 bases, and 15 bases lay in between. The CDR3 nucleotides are TGTGCCAGCTCACCACCGCCGACGGGAAGGAGTGGCTACACCTTC. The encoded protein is CASSPPPTGRSGYTF.

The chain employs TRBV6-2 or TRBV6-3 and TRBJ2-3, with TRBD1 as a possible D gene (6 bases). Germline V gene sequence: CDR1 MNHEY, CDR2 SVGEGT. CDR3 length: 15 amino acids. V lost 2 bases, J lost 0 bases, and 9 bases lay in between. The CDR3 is CASSYGTTSTDTQYF. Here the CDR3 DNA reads TGTGCCAGCAGTTACGGGACAACTAGCACAGATACGCAGTATTTT.

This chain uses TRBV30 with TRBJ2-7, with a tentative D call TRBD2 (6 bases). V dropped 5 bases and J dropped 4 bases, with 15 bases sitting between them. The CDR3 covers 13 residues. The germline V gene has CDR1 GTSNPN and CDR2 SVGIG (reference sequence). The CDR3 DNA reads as TGTGCCTGGTCCGGGAGAAATGGATACGAGCAGTACTTC. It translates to CAWSGRNGYEQYF.

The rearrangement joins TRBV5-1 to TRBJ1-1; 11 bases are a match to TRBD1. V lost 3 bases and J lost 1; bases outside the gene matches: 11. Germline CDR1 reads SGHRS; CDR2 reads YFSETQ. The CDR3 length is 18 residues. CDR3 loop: CASSWPGQGVGGNTEAFF. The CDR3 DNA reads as TGCGCCAGCAGCTGGCCGGGACAGGGGGTTGGTGGGAACACTGAAGCTTTCTTT.

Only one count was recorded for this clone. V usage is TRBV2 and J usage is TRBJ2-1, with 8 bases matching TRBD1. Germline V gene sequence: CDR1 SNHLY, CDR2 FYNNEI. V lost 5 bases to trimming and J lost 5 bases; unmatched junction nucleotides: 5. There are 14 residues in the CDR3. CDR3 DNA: TGTGCCAGCAGTCCGGACAGGGATGACAATGAGCAGTTCTTC. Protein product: CASSPDRDDNEQFF.

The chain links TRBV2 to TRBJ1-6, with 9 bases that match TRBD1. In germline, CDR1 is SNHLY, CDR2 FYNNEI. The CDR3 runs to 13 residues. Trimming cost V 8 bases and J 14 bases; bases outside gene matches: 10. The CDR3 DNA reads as TGTGCCAGCTCGGGACAGGGAATGGGGACCCTCCACTTT. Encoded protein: CASSGQGMGTLHF. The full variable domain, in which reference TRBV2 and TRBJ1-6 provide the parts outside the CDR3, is EPEVTQTPSHQVTQMGQEVILRCVPISNHLYFYWYRQILGQKVEFLVSFYNNEISEKSEIFDDQFSVERPDGSNFTLKIRSTKLEDSAMYFCASSGQGMGTLHFGNGTRLTVT.

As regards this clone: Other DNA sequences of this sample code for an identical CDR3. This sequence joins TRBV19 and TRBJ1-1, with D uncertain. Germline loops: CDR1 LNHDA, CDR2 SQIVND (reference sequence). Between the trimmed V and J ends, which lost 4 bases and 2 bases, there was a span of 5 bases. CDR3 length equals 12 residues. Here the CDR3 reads CASSRGNTEAFF. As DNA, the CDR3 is TGTGCCAGTAGTAGAGGAAACACTGAAGCTTTCTTT.

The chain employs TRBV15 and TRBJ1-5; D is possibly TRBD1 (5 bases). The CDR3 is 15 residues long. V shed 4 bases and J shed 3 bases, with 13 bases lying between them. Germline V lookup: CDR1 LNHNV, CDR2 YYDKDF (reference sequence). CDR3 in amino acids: CATSTSRAYNQPQHF. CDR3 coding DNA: TGTGCCACCAGCACGAGCAGGGCTTACAATCAGCCCCAGCATTTT.

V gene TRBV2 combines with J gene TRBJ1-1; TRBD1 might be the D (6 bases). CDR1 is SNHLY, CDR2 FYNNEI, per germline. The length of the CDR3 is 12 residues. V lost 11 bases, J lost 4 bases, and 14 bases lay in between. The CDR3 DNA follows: TGTGCCCTTAGGGGGGGCATCACTGAAGCTTTCTTT. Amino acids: CALRGGITEAFF.

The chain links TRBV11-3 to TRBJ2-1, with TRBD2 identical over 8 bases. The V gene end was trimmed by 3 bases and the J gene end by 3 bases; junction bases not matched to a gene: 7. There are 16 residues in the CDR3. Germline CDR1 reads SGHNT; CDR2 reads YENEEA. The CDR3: CASSFRDSGNYNEQFF. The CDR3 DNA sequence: TGTGCCAGCAGCTTCCGGGATAGCGGGAACTACAATGAGCAGTTCTTC.

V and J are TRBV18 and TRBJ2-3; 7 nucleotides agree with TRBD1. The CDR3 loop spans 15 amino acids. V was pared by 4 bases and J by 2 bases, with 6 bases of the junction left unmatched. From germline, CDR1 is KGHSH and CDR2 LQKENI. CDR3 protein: CASSRFDRATDTQYF. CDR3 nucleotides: TGTGCCAGCTCACGATTCGACAGGGCCACAGATACGCAGTATTTT.

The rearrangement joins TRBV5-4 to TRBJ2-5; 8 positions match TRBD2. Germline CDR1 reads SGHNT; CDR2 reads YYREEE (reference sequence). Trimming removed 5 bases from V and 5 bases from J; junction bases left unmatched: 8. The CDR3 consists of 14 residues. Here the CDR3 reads CASSPGLAQETQYF. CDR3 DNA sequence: TGTGCCAGCAGTCCCGGACTAGCACAGGAGACCCAGTACTTC.

CDR3 loop: CASSSSATGAIYF. The CDR3, as DNA: TGTGCCAGCAGTTCCTCCGCTACAGGGGCCATATATTTT. This chain joins TRBV28 and TRBJ1-3; 7 bases agree with TRBD1. The length of the CDR3 is 13 residues. J was trimmed by 11 bases and V by 4 bases; bases with no gene match: 8. Germline-derived CDR1 and CDR2 are MDHEN and SYDVKM.

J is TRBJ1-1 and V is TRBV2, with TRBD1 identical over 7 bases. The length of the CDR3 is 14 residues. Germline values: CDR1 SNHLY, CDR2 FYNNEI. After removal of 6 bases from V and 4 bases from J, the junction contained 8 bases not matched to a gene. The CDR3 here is CASRATGDGTEAFF. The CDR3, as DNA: TGTGCCAGCAGGGCCACAGGGGACGGCACTGAAGCTTTCTTT.

The CDR3 loop is CASSYPLGGTPGELFF. The CDR3 DNA reads TGTGCCAGCAGTTACCCGCTAGGGGGCACACCCGGGGAGCTGTTTTTT. The V gene is TRBV6-6, the J gene TRBJ2-2; 7 nucleotides align to TRBD1. The junction had 9 bases not matched to a gene; V was cut back by 2 bases and J by 6 bases. The CDR3 has 16 residues. From germline, CDR1 is MNHNY and CDR2 SVGAGI (reference sequence).

CDR3 loop: CASSLGQGIWNTEAFF. The CDR3 DNA is TGTGCCAGCAGCCTGGGACAGGGGATATGGAACACTGAAGCTTTCTTT. The V gene is TRBV9, the J gene TRBJ1-1; 10 nucleotides match TRBD1. Unmatched junction bases numbered 7, after V lost 4 bases and J lost 1 base. The CDR3 runs 16 residues. Germline lookup yields CDR1 SGDLS and CDR2 YYNGEE.

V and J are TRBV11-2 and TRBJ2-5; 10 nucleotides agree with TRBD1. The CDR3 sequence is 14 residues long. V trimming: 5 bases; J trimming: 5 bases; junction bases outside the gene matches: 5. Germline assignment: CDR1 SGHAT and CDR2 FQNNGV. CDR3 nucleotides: TGTGCCAGCAGCCCGACGGACAGGGGGGAGACCCAGTACTTC. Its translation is CASSPTDRGETQYF.

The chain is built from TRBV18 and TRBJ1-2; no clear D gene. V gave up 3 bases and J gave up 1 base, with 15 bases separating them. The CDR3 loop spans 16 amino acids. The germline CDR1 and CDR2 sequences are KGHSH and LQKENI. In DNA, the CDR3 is TGTGCCAGCTCACCCCGAGCTGAAGGGTATAACTATGGCTACACCTTC. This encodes CASSPRAEGYNYGYTF. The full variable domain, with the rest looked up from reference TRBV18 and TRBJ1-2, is NAGVMQNPRHLVRRRGQEARLRCSPMKGHSHVYWYRQLPEEGLKFMVYLQKENIIDESGMPKERFSAEFPKEGPSILRIQQVVRGDSAAYFCASSPRAEGYNYGYTFGSGTRLTVV.

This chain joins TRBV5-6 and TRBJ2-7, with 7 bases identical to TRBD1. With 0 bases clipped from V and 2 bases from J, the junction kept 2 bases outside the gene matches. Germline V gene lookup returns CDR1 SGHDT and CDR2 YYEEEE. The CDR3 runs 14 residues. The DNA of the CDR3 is TGTGCCAGCAGCTTGGGGACAGGAGCCTACGAGCAGTACTTC. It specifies CASSLGTGAYEQYF. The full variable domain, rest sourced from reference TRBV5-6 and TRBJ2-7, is DAGVTQSPTHLIKTRGQQVTLRCSPKSGHDTVSWYQQALGQGPQFIFQYYEEEERQRGNFPDRFSGHQFPNYSSELNVNALLLGDSALYLCASSLGTGAYEQYFGPGTRLTVT.

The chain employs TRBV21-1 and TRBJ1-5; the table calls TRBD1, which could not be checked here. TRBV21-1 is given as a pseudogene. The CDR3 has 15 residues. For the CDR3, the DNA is TGTGCCAGCAGCGTACGGACAGCCCAGAGTCAGCCCCAGCATTTT. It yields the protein CASSVRTAQSQPQHF.

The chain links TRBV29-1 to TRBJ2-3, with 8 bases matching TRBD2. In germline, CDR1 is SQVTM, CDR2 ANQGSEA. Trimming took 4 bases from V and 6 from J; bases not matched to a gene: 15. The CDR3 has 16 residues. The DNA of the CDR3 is TGCAGCGTTGGGAGGGACAAGCGGGAGAGGGGGGATACGCAGTATTTT. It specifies CSVGRDKRERGDTQYF.

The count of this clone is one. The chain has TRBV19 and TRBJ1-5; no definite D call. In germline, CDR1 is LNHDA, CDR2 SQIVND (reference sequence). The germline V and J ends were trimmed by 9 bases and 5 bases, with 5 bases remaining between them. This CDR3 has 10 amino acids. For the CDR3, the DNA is TGTGCCAGCGGTTATCAGCCCCAGCATTTT. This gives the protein CASGYQPQHF.

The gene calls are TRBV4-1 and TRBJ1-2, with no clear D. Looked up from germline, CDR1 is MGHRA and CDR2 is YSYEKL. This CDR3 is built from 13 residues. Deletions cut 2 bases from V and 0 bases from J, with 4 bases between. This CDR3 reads CASSQLTNYGYTF. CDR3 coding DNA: TGCGCCAGCAGCCAACTGACTAACTATGGCTACACCTTC.

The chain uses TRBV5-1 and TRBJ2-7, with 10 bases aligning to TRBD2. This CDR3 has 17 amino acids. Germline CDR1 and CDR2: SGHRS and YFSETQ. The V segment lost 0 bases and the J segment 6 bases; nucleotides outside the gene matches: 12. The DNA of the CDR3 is TGCGCCAGCAGCTTGGGTCCAGCGGGAGGGCCGGAAGGCGAGCAGTACTTC. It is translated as CASSLGPAGGPEGEQYF. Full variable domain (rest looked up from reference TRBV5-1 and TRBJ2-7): KAGVTQTPRYLIKTRGQQVTLSCSPISGHRSVSWYQQTPGQGLQFLFEYFSETQRNKGNFPGRFSGRQFSNSRSEMNVSTLELGDSALYLCASSLGPAGGPEGEQYFGPGTRLTVT.

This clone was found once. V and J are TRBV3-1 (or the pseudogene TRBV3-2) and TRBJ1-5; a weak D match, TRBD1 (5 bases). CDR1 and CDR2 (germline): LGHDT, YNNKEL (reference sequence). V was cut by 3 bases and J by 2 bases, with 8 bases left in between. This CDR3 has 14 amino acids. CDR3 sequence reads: CASSQGTGNQPQHF. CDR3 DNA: TGTGCCAGCAGCCAGGGGACGGGCAATCAGCCCCAGCATTTT.

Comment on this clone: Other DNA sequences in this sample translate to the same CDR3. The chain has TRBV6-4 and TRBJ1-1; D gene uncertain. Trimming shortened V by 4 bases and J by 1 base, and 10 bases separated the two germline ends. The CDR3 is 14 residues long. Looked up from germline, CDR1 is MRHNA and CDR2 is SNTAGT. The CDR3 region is CASSVDRGNTEAFF. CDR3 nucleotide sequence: TGTGCCAGCAGTGTGGACCGGGGGAACACTGAAGCTTTCTTT.

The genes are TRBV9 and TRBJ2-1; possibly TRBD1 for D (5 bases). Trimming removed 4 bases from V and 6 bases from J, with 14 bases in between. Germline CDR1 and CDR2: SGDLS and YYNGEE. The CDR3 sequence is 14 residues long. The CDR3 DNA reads TGTGCCAGCAGCTCCAGACAGCCAGTCAATGAGCAGTTCTTC. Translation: CASSSRQPVNEQFF.